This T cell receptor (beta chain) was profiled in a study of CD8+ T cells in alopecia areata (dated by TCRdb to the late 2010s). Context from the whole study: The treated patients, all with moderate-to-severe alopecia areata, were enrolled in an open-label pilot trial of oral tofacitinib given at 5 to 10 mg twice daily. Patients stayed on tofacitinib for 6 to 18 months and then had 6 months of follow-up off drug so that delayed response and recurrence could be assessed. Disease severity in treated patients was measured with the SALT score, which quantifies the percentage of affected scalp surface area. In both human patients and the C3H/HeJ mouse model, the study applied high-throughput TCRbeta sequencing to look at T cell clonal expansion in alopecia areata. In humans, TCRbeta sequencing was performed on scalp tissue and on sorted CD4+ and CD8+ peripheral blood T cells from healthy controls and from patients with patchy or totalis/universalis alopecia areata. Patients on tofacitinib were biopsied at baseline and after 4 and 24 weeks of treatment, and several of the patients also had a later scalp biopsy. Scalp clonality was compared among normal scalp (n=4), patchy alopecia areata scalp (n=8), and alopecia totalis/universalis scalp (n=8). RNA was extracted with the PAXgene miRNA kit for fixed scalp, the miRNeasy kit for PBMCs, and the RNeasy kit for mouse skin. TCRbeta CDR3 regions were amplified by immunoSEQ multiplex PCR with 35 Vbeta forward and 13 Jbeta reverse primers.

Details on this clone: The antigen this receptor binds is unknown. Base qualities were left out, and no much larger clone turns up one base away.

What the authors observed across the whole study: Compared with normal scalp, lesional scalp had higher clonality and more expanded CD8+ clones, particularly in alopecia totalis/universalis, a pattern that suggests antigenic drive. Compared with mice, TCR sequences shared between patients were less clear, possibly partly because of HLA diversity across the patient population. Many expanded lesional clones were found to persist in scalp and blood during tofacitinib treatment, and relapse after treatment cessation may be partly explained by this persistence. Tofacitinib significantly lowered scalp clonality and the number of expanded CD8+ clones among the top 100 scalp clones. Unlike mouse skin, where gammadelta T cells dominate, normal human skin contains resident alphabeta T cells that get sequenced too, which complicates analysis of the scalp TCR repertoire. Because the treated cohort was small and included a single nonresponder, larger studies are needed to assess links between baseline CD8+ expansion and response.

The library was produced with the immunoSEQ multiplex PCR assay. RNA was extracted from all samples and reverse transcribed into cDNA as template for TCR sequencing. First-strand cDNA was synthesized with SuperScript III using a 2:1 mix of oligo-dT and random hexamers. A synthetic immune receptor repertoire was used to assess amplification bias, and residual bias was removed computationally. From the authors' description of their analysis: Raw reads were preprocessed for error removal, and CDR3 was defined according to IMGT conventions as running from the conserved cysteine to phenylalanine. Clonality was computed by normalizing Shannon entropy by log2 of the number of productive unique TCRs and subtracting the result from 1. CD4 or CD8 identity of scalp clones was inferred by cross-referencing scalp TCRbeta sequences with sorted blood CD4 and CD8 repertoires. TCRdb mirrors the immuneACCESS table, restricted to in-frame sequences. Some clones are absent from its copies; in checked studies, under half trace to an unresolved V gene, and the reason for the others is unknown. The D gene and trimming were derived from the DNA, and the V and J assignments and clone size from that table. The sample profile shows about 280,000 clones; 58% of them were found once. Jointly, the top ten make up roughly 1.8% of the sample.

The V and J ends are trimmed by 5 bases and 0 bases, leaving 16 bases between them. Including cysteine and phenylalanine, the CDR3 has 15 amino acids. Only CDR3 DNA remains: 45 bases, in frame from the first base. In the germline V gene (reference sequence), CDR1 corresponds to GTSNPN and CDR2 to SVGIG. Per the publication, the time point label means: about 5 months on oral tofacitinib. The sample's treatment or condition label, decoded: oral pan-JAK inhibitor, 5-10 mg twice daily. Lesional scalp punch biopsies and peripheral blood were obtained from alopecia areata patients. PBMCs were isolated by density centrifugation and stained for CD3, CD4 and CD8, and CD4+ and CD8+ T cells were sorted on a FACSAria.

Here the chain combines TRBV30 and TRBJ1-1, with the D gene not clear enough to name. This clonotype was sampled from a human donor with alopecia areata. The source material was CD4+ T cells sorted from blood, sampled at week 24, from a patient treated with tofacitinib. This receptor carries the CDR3 CAWALDAIMNTEAFF. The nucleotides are TGTGCCTGGGCCCTCGACGCTATAATGAACACTGAAGCTTTCTTT.